Listed below are T cell receptor beta chains from one sample, sequenced in a study of T cell changes during pregnancy in multiple sclerosis. Here immunoSEQ multiplex PCR was the method, and the copy in TCRdb shows in-frame clones only, minus some. The sample lists more than 65,000 clones, around 90% seen once, with approximately 0.2% in the top ten. The specimen comprised CD4+ T cells from peripheral blood mononuclear cells, sampled before pregnancy. The origin of the receptors is a female donor with multiple sclerosis, enrolled in a pregnancy study. The CDR3 runs from the conserved cysteine through the conserved F or W. Fields, in order: CDR3 protein, CDR3 DNA, V gene, D gene, J gene, clone size. D genes are given only for firm matches. The size of a clone is reported for some rows only, either as once, few or many, or as a class for expanded clones.

cdr3_aa: CASSLSGLASYNEQFF; cdr3_nt: TGCGCCAGCAGCTTGTCCGGACTAGCCTCCTACAATGAGCAGTTCTTC; v_call: TRBV5-1; d_call: TRBD2; j_call: TRBJ2-1; clone_size: NA
cdr3_aa: CASGQVEGGYTF; cdr3_nt: TGTGCCAGTGGACAGGTAGAGGGAGGCTACACCTTC; v_call: TRBV6-1; d_call: TRBD1; j_call: TRBJ1-2; clone_size: NA
cdr3_aa: CASSRDSQLPGQPQHF; cdr3_nt: TGTGCCAGTAGTAGGGACAGCCAACTTCCCGGGCAGCCCCAGCATTTT; v_call: TRBV19; d_call: TRBD1; j_call: TRBJ1-5; clone_size: NA
cdr3_aa: CAAGIGGYEQYF; cdr3_nt: TGTGCCGCGGGAATTGGGGGTTACGAGCAGTACTTC; v_call: TRBV28; d_call: NA; j_call: TRBJ2-7; clone_size: NA
cdr3_aa: CASSEGRGQETQYF; cdr3_nt: TGCGCCAGCAGCGAAGGACGGGGCCAAGAGACCCAGTACTTC; v_call: TRBV5-1; d_call: NA; j_call: TRBJ2-5; clone_size: NA
cdr3_aa: CASSWGQGTNEKLFF; cdr3_nt: TGCGCCAGCAGCTGGGGACAGGGAACTAATGAAAAACTGTTTTTT; v_call: TRBV5-1; d_call: TRBD1; j_call: TRBJ1-4; clone_size: NA
cdr3_aa: CASSLAVDSEAFF; cdr3_nt: TGTGCCAGCAGCTTAGCAGTAGACAGTGAAGCTTTCTTT; v_call: TRBV13; d_call: NA; j_call: TRBJ1-1; clone_size: NA
cdr3_aa: CASSPGQGRETQYF; cdr3_nt: TGCGCCAGCAGCCCGGGACAGGGTCGGGAGACCCAGTACTTC; v_call: TRBV5-1; d_call: TRBD1; j_call: TRBJ2-5; clone_size: NA
cdr3_aa: CASSLAIGLVGGEQFF; cdr3_nt: TGCGCCAGCAGCTTGGCCATCGGACTAGTGGGGGGTGAGCAGTTCTTC; v_call: TRBV5-1; d_call: TRBD2; j_call: TRBJ2-1; clone_size: NA
cdr3_aa: CASSDSGREASYEQYF; cdr3_nt: TGTGCCAGCAGTGATTCCGGGCGGGAGGCCTCCTACGAGCAGTACTTC; v_call: TRBV6-1; d_call: TRBD2; j_call: TRBJ2-7; clone_size: NA
cdr3_aa: CASSSRESGTDTQYF; cdr3_nt: TGTGCCAGCAGTTCTCGGGAGTCGGGCACAGATACGCAGTATTTT; v_call: TRBV2; d_call: NA; j_call: TRBJ2-3; clone_size: NA
cdr3_aa: CASSIGLAGGGEQFF; cdr3_nt: TGCGCCAGCAGCATCGGACTAGCGGGAGGGGGTGAGCAGTTCTTC; v_call: TRBV5-1; d_call: TRBD2; j_call: TRBJ2-1; clone_size: NA
cdr3_aa: CASSLGRGISNQPQHF; cdr3_nt: TGTGCCAGCAGCTTGGGACGGGGGATTAGCAATCAGCCCCAGCATTTT; v_call: TRBV7-7; d_call: NA; j_call: TRBJ1-5; clone_size: NA
cdr3_aa: CSVATGSSNQPQHF; cdr3_nt: TGCAGCGTTGCGACAGGGAGTAGCAATCAGCCCCAGCATTTT; v_call: TRBV29-1; d_call: TRBD1; j_call: TRBJ1-5; clone_size: NA
cdr3_aa: CASSLAGTTDTQYF; cdr3_nt: TGTGCCAGCAGCTTAGCGGGAACTACAGATACGCAGTATTTT; v_call: TRBV5-4; d_call: TRBD2; j_call: TRBJ2-3; clone_size: once
cdr3_aa: CASSLGRGAFNNEQFF; cdr3_nt: TGTGCCAGCAGCTTAGGTCGGGGTGCGTTCAACAATGAGCAGTTCTTC; v_call: TRBV11-2; d_call: NA; j_call: TRBJ2-1; clone_size: NA
cdr3_aa: CSVVEQGGSTEAFF; cdr3_nt: TGCAGCGTTGTCGAGCAGGGAGGGAGCACTGAAGCTTTCTTT; v_call: TRBV29-1; d_call: NA; j_call: TRBJ1-1; clone_size: NA
cdr3_aa: CASSSEPATYGYTF; cdr3_nt: TGTGCCAGCAGTTCGGAGCCGGCCACCTATGGCTACACCTTC; v_call: TRBV28; d_call: NA; j_call: TRBJ1-2; clone_size: NA
cdr3_aa: CASSQIGEPYF; cdr3_nt: TGTGCCAGCAGCCAGATCGGGGAACCGTACTTC; v_call: TRBV6-1; d_call: NA; j_call: TRBJ2-7; clone_size: NA
cdr3_aa: CASSLDGYSYEQYF; cdr3_nt: TGCGCCAGCAGCTTGGACGGGTACTCCTACGAGCAGTACTTC; v_call: TRBV5-1; d_call: NA; j_call: TRBJ2-7; clone_size: NA
cdr3_aa: CASSYTPVTNYGYTF; cdr3_nt: TGTGCCAGCAGTTACACTCCTGTTACTAACTATGGCTACACCTTC; v_call: TRBV6-6; d_call: NA; j_call: TRBJ1-2; clone_size: NA
cdr3_aa: CASSRDRGSGNTIYF; cdr3_nt: TGTGCCAGCAGTCGGGACAGGGGGTCGGGAAACACCATATATTTT; v_call: TRBV6-6; d_call: TRBD1; j_call: TRBJ1-3; clone_size: NA
cdr3_aa: CASSAQTGDTQYF; cdr3_nt: TGTGCCAGCAGTGCCCAGACAGGGGATACGCAGTATTTT; v_call: TRBV27; d_call: TRBD1; j_call: TRBJ2-3; clone_size: NA